This T cell receptor (beta chain) was identified during a study of blood T cell repertoires in COVID-19. For the study at large: Sites in the United States, Italy and Spain provided acute and convalescent COVID-19 samples. PBMCs, B-cell-depleted T cells, or T cells were the source of the cDNA or gDNA that made up the material.

Per the original methods: Reference gene primer amplification gave estimated nucleated cell counts. Data came from immunoSEQ multiplex PCR; TCRdb stores just in-frame clones and leaves some out. That table supplies the V and J calls and clone size; D and trimming were determined from the DNA. The data contain roughly 260,000 clones, less than 85% of them singletons. The ends lost 0 bases at V and 3 bases at J; junction bases unmatched: 4. Germline CDR1 is MNHEY and CDR2 is SVGEGT. The CDR3 contains 15 residues. The chain is built from TRBV6-2 or TRBV6-3 and TRBJ1-2; 7 bases fit TRBD1. This sequence originates from a woman between 18 and 29 years old with acute or convalescent COVID-19. Source material: peripheral blood. The CDR3 coding sequence is TGTGCCAGCAGTTACTCGAACACAGGGGACTATGGCTACACCTTC. Encoded protein: CASSYSNTGDYGYTF.